Below, 30 T cell receptor beta chains from the same sample are listed, as sequenced in a study of PD-L1 blockade in urothelial cancer. Regarding time point: peripheral blood 6 weeks after treatment start. Measured with immunoSEQ multiplex PCR; TCRdb has only the in-frame clones, and not every one. The sample shows under 50,000 clones, 86% of them seen only once. The sequenced sample was PBMCs, obtained around atezolizumab (anti-PD-L1) treatment. The source of these receptors is a man in his sixties with urothelial cancer.

The V and J genes are TRBV11-2 and TRBJ2-5; the match to TRBD1 covers 11 bases. Germline V gives CDR1 SGHAT, CDR2 FQNNGV. The ends lost 0 bases at V and 4 bases at J; junction bases unmatched: 4. This CDR3 is 16 amino acids long. CDR3 region: CASSLDGTGGAETQYF. CDR3 DNA sequence: TGTGCCAGCAGCTTAGATGGGACAGGGGGAGCAGAGACCCAGTACTTC.

This clone showed up many times. The rearrangement joins TRBV25-1 to TRBJ1-2, with 10 positions matching TRBD1. Germline loops: CDR1 MGHDK, CDR2 SYGVNS. J lost 8 bases, V lost 10 bases, and 7 bases had no gene match. The CDR3 loop spans 12 amino acids. CDR3 bases: TGTGCCATCGGGACAGGGGCAGGGGGCTACACCTTC. Amino acid sequence: CAIGTGAGGYTF.

This clone came up once. The rearrangement joins TRBV5-1 to TRBJ2-7; maybe TRBD1 (5 bases). The CDR3 is made up of 14 amino acids. CDR1 is SGHRS, CDR2 YFSETQ, per germline. With 2 bases removed from V and 6 bases from J, the gap between germline ends came to 15 bases. CDR3 DNA: TGCGCCAGCAGCTTAATAGACAGTTCGTTCGAGCAGTACTTC. Encoded protein: CASSLIDSSFEQYF.

The chain is built from TRBV7-8 and TRBJ2-7; tentatively, D is TRBD2 (5 bases). CDR3 length: 13 amino acids. V gave up 5 bases and J gave up 6 bases, with 14 bases separating them. Germline values: CDR1 SGHVS, CDR2 FQNEAQ. The CDR3 nucleotides are TGTGCCAGCAGCATTCTCACTAGTTTCGAGCAGTACTTC. Its translation is CASSILTSFEQYF.

Remarks on this clone: This clone may be a read error of a much larger clone one base away. J is TRBJ2-7 and V is TRBV27; perhaps TRBD1 as D (6 bases). V was clipped by 6 bases and J by 1 base, with 10 bases between them. Per the germline V gene, CDR1 is MNHEY and CDR2 is SMNVEV (reference sequence). This CDR3 is built from 13 residues. CDR3 bases: TGTGCCAGCAGCCAGGACAGTTCCTACGAGCAGTACTTC. Translation gives CASSQDSSYEQYF.

The gene calls are TRBV5-1 and TRBJ2-3; no clear D gene. The CDR3 loop spans 15 amino acids. Germline V lookup: CDR1 SGHRS, CDR2 YFSETQ. With 0 bases removed from V and 2 bases from J, the gap between germline ends came to 10 bases. As DNA, the CDR3 is TGCGCCAGCAGCTTGGGCGGCAGATACACAGATACGCAGTATTTT. Protein product: CASSLGGRYTDTQYF.

In DNA, the CDR3 is TGTGCCAGCAGTGGAGGAGCGGGAGACACAGATACGCAGTATTTT. Its translation is CASSGGAGDTDTQYF. The rearrangement links TRBV2 to TRBJ2-3; 8 positions agree with TRBD2. CDR1 and CDR2 from the germline V gene are SNHLY and FYNNEI. Trimming at V came to 4 bases and at J to 2 bases, leaving 5 bases not matched to a gene. This CDR3 is built from 15 residues.

This clone showed up just a few times. The chain has TRBV10-1 and TRBJ1-6, with 7 nucleotides matching TRBD1. Germline-derived CDR1 and CDR2 are WNHNN and SYGVQD (reference sequence). This CDR3 spans 15 amino acids. V lost 0 bases to trimming and J lost 13 bases; unmatched junction nucleotides: 9. The CDR3 is CASSESGTDVTPLHF. Written as DNA, the CDR3 is TGCGCCAGCAGTGAGTCCGGGACAGACGTTACTCCCCTCCACTTT.

The V gene is TRBV5-6, the J gene TRBJ1-2; 7 positions match TRBD1. V lost 4 bases to trimming and J lost 8 bases; unmatched junction nucleotides: 8. Germline V gene lookup returns CDR1 SGHDT and CDR2 YYEEEE. The CDR3 loop spans 13 amino acids. Here the CDR3 reads CASSTTGVKGYTF. In DNA, the CDR3 is TGTGCCAGCAGCACTACAGGGGTAAAGGGCTACACCTTC.

The chain couples TRBV5-1 to TRBJ1-4; no firm D call. CDR1 is SGHRS and CDR2 is YFSETQ in the germline V gene. The CDR3 is made up of 13 amino acids. V lost 4 bases and J lost 7, with 11 bases in between. CDR3 nucleotide sequence: TGCGCCAGCAGCAGACAAGAAGGTGAAAAACTGTTTTTT. This gives the protein CASSRQEGEKLFF.

The chain employs TRBV7-6 and TRBJ1-1, with a tentative D call TRBD1 (6 bases). This CDR3 spans 14 amino acids. With 3 bases removed from V and 1 base from J, the gap between germline ends came to 9 bases. Germline V CDR1 and CDR2: SGHVS, FNYEAQ. The CDR3 coding sequence is TGTGCCAGCAGCTTGGGACAAACGAACACTGAAGCTTTCTTT. Translation: CASSLGQTNTEAFF.

This clone appeared a single time. The chain carries TRBV10-3 and TRBJ1-2, with D tentatively TRBD1 (5 bases). Germline CDR1 ENHRY, CDR2 SYGVKD. V lost 10 bases and J lost 0, with 15 bases in between. There are 14 residues in the CDR3. CDR3 sequence (DNA): TGTGCCACCGGTCAACAGGCTACTAACTATGGCTACACCTTC. Residues: CATGQQATNYGYTF.

This clone was observed a single time. V and J are TRBV6-6 and TRBJ2-7, with D possibly being TRBD1 (7 bases). Trimming removed 4 bases from V and 2 bases from J, with 12 bases in between. The CDR3 covers 14 residues. Germline loops: CDR1 MNHNY, CDR2 SVGAGI (reference sequence). The CDR3: CASSFQGGAYEQYF. The CDR3 coding sequence is TGTGCCAGCAGTTTCCAGGGGGGTGCCTACGAGCAGTACTTC.

The rearrangement links TRBV12-5 to TRBJ2-4; TRBD1 matches 8 bases. V lost 6 bases, J lost 16 bases, and 11 bases stayed unmatched. Germline CDR1 is LGHNT and CDR2 is FRNRAP. This CDR3 spans 12 amino acids. The CDR3 DNA is TGTGCTAGTGGCCCCAGAGGACAGGGTCTATACTTC. It specifies CASGPRGQGLYF.

The chain links TRBV29-1 to TRBJ1-2, with TRBD1 identical over 8 bases. This CDR3 comprises 14 residues. Trimming cost V 8 bases and J 4 bases; bases outside gene matches: 12. Germline V gene data show CDR1 as SQVTM and CDR2 as ANQGSEA. This chain's CDR3 is CSTQGGTGSYGYTF. Here the CDR3 DNA reads TGCAGCACACAGGGGGGGACAGGATCCTATGGCTACACCTTC.

This clone showed up just once. The chain combines TRBV6-1 with TRBJ2-1; TRBD2 agrees at 11 bases. V lost 9 bases and J lost 6; bases outside the gene matches: 4. CDR3 length equals 13 residues. CDR1 and CDR2 (germline): MNHNS, SASEGT. CDR3 residues: CASKLAGVNEQFF. CDR3 coding DNA: TGTGCCAGTAAACTAGCGGGAGTCAATGAGCAGTTCTTC.

V usage is TRBV27 and J usage is TRBJ2-7, with 10 nucleotides matching TRBD1. CDR1 MNHEY and CDR2 SMNVEV come from the germline V gene (reference sequence). This CDR3 is 14 amino acids long. J gave up 10 bases and V 5 bases, and 11 bases lay outside the gene matches. CDR3 amino acids: CASSTSGTGVAQYF. The CDR3 bases are TGTGCCAGCAGTACGTCCGGGACAGGGGTCGCACAGTACTTC.

V gene TRBV7-6 combines with J gene TRBJ1-3; D possibly corresponds to TRBD1 (6 bases). The CDR3 totals 15 residues. V was clipped by 0 bases and J by 4 bases, with 10 bases between them. Germline V gives CDR1 SGHVS, CDR2 FNYEAQ. CDR3 loop: CASSLALGQGNTIYF. In nucleotides, the CDR3 is TGTGCCAGCAGCTTAGCGCTTGGACAGGGAAACACCATATATTTT.

The chain is built from TRBV2 and TRBJ2-5; D is ambiguous. The V gene lost 3 bases and the J gene lost 0 bases, with 11 bases spanning the gap. The CDR3 is 15 amino acids. Germline V CDR1 and CDR2: SNHLY, FYNNEI. CDR3 bases: TGTGCCAGCAGTGACCCAGCGACCTACCAAGAGACCCAGTACTTC. Translating it yields CASSDPATYQETQYF. The full variable domain, completed using reference TRBV2 and TRBJ2-5, is EPEVTQTPSHQVTQMGQEVILRCVPISNHLYFYWYRQILGQKVEFLVSFYNNEISEKSEIFDDQFSVERPDGSNFTLKIRSTKLEDSAMYFCASSDPATYQETQYFGPGTRLLVL.

Notes on this clone: Other DNA sequences within the sample encode an identical CDR3. The chain has TRBV5-1 and TRBJ2-3; tentative D call: TRBD2 (5 bases). Germline values: CDR1 SGHRS, CDR2 YFSETQ. The V end lost 0 bases, the J end lost 0 bases, and 8 bases lay between the germline ends. The CDR3 totals 15 residues. The CDR3 is CASSLGGVSTDTQYF. In nucleotides, the CDR3 is TGCGCCAGCAGCTTGGGGGGAGTTAGCACAGATACGCAGTATTTT.

The chain carries TRBV5-1 and TRBJ2-5; TRBD1 matches 10 bases. The CDR3 extends over 16 amino acids. The germline V gene has CDR1 SGHRS and CDR2 YFSETQ. After removal of 0 bases from V and 4 bases from J, the junction contained 6 bases not matched to a gene. For the CDR3, the DNA is TGCGCCAGCAGCTTGGGACCGGGACAGGGGCGAGAGACCCAGTACTTC. Translated: CASSLGPGQGRETQYF.

This rearrangement joins TRBV6-5 to TRBJ2-7, with 13 positions matching TRBD2. The CDR3 is made up of 14 amino acids. Germline assignment: CDR1 MNHEY and CDR2 SVGAGI. V dropped 5 bases and J dropped 3; count of bases not matched to a gene: 1. For the CDR3, the DNA is TGTGCCAGCAGTGGGACTAGCGGGAACTACGAGCAGTACTTC. It yields the protein CASSGTSGNYEQYF.

The J gene is TRBJ1-1, the V gene TRBV30, with D uncertain. Between the trimmed V and J ends, which lost 3 bases and 6 bases, there was a span of 8 bases. Per the germline V gene, CDR1 is GTSNPN and CDR2 is SVGIG (reference sequence). CDR3 size: 11 residues. The CDR3 nucleotides are TGTGCCTGGAGGGCAGGCTCTGAAGCTTTCTTT. This gives the protein CAWRAGSEAFF.

The CDR3 reads CASSSSGSGMADTQYF. DNA of the CDR3: TGTGCCAGCAGCTCCTCTGGTAGCGGGATGGCAGATACGCAGTATTTT. The rearrangement links TRBV11-2 to TRBJ2-3, with 8 bases matching TRBD2. This CDR3 has 16 amino acids. Trimming at V came to 4 bases and at J to 4 bases, leaving 10 bases not matched to a gene. Germline lookup yields CDR1 SGHAT and CDR2 FQNNGV.

This sequence joins TRBV5-5 and TRBJ1-1; D is uncertain. The CDR3 has 14 residues. Trimming took off 3 bases at V and 5 bases at J, with 14 bases between the two ends. Germline V gives CDR1 SGHKS, CDR2 YYEKEE (reference sequence). The CDR3 loop is CASSYRGQLTEAFF. DNA for the CDR3: TGTGCCAGCAGCTACAGAGGGCAGTTAACTGAAGCTTTCTTT.

This chain connects TRBV5-1 to TRBJ1-4, with 7 bases identical to TRBD1. V shed 0 bases and J 5 bases; nucleotides not matched to a gene: 1. The CDR3 spans 14 residues. The germline CDR1 and CDR2 sequences are SGHRS and YFSETQ. The CDR3 here is CASSLGQGNEKLFF. DNA of the CDR3: TGCGCCAGCAGCTTGGGACAGGGAAATGAAAAACTGTTTTTT.

The chain has TRBV7-6 and TRBJ2-3; tentatively, D is TRBD1 (6 bases). V was clipped by 1 base and J by 6 bases, with 14 bases between them. Germline assignment: CDR1 SGHVS and CDR2 FNYEAQ. The CDR3 totals 15 residues. The CDR3 sequence: CASSLDREAYDTQYF. CDR3 DNA sequence: TGTGCCAGCAGCTTAGACAGGGAAGCCTATGATACGCAGTATTTT.

The J gene is TRBJ2-1, the V gene TRBV5-1; 10 nucleotides line up with TRBD1. Germline assignment: CDR1 SGHRS and CDR2 YFSETQ. The ends lost 4 bases at V and 6 bases at J; junction bases unmatched: 4. The CDR3 extends over 14 amino acids. CDR3 coding DNA: TGCGCCAGCAGCGGACAGGGGGGGTTCAATGAGCAGTTCTTC. It codes for CASSGQGGFNEQFF.

The V call is TRBV5-1, the J call TRBJ1-5; weak D call: TRBD1 (6 bases). Germline loops: CDR1 SGHRS, CDR2 YFSETQ. The CDR3 consists of 14 residues. Trimming took off 4 bases at V and 6 bases at J, with 14 bases between the two ends. The CDR3 region is CASSLPGVGQPQHF. The CDR3 DNA sequence: TGCGCCAGCAGCCTGCCAGGGGTAGGTCAGCCCCAGCATTTT. The full variable domain, with the rest looked up from reference TRBV5-1 and TRBJ1-5, is KAGVTQTPRYLIKTRGQQVTLSCSPISGHRSVSWYQQTPGQGLQFLFEYFSETQRNKGNFPGRFSGRQFSNSRSEMNVSTLELGDSALYLCASSLPGVGQPQHFGDGTRLSIL.

This clone was seen just once. The chain has TRBV6-1 and TRBJ2-5, with TRBD1 as a possible D gene (5 bases). The CDR3 length is 18 residues. Trimming removed 2 bases from V and 7 bases from J, with 26 bases in between. Germline-derived CDR1 and CDR2 are MNHNS and SASEGT. The CDR3 here is CASSETYGIRGREVTQYF. In DNA form, the CDR3 reads TGTGCCAGCAGTGAAACCTATGGGATAAGGGGCAGGGAAGTGACCCAGTACTTC.